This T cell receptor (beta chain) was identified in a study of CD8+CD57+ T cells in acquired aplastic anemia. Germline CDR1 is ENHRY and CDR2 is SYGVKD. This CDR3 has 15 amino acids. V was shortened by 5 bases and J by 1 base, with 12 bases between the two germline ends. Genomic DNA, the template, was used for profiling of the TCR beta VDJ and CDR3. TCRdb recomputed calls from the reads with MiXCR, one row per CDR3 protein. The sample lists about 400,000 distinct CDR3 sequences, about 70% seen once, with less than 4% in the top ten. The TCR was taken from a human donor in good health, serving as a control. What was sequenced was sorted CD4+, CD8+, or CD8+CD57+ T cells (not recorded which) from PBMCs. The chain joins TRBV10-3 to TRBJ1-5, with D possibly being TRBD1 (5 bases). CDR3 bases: TGTGCCATCAGTTTAGGTGGGGGGAGCAATCAGCCCCAGCATTTT. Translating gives CAISLGGGSNQPQHF.